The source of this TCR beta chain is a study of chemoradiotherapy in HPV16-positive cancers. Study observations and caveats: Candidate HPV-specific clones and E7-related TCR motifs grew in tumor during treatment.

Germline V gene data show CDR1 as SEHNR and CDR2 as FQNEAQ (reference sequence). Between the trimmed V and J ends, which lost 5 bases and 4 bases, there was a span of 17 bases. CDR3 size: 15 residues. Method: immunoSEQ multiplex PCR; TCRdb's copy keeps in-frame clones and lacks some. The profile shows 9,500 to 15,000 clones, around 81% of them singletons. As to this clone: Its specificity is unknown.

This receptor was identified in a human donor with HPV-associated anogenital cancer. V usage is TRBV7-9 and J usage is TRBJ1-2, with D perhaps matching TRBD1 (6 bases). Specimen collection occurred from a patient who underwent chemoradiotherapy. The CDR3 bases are TGTGCCAGCAGCCCCCCTGGGACATGGAGCTATGGCTACACCTTC. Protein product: CASSPPGTWSYGYTF.